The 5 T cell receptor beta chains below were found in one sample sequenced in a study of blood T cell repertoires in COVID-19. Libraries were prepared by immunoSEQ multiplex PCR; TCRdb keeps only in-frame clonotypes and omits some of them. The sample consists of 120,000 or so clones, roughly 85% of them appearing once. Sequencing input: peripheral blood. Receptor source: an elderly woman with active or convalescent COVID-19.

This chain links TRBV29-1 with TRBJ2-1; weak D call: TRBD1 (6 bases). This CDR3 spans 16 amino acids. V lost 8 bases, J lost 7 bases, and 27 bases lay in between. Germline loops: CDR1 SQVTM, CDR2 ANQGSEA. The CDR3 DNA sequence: TGCAGCTTCGCCCCTGACTGGACAGCCTTTGGGAATGAGCAGTTCTTC. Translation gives CSFAPDWTAFGNEQFF.

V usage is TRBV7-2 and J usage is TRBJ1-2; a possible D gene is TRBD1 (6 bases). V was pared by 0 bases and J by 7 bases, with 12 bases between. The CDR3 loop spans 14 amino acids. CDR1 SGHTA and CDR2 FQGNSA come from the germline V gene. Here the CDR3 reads CASSLAQQGLGYTF. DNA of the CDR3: TGTGCCAGCAGCTTAGCTCAACAGGGCCTTGGCTACACCTTC.

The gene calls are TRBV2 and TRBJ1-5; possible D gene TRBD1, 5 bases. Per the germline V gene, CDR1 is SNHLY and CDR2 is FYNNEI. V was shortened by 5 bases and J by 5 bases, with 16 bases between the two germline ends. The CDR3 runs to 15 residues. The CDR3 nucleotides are TGTGCCAGCAGTCGACAGCCCGGGGGGGATCAGCCCCAGCATTTT. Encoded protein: CASSRQPGGDQPQHF.

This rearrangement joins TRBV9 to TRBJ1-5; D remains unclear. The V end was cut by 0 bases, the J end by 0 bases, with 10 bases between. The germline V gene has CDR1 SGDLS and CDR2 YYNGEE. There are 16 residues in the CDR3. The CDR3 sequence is CASSVGDSDSNQPQHF. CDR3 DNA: TGTGCCAGCAGCGTAGGAGACTCGGATAGCAATCAGCCCCAGCATTTT.

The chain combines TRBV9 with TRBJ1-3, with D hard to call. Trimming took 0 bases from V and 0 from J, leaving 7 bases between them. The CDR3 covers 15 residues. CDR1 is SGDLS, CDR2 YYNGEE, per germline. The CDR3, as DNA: TGTGCCAGCAGCGTAGGGGGAGTCTCTGGAAACACCATATATTTT. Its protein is CASSVGGVSGNTIYF.